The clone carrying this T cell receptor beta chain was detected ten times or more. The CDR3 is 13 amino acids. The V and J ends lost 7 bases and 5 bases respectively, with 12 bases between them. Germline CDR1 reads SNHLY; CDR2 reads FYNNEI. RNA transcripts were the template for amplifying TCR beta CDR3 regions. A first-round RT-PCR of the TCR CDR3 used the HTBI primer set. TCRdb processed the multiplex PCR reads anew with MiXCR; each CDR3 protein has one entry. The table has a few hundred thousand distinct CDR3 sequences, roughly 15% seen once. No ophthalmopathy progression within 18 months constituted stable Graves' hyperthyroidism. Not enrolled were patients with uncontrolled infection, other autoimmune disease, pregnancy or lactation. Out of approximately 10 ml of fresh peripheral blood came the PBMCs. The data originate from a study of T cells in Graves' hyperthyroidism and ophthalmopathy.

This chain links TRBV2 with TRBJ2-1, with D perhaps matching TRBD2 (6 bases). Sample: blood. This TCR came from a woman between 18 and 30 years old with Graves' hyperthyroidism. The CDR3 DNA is TGTGCCAGCAACCGGGAGTTCGACAATGAGCAGTTCTTC. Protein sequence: CASNREFDNEQFF. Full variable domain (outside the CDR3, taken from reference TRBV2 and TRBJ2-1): EPEVTQTPSHQVTQMGQEVILRCVPISNHLYFYWYRQILGQKVEFLVSFYNNEISEKSEIFDDQFSVERPDGSNFTLKIRSTKLEDSAMYFCASNREFDNEQFFGPGTRLTVL.